A single sample is the source of the 10 T cell receptor beta chains below, sequenced in a study of blood T cell repertoires in COVID-19 (dated by TCRdb to the early 2020s). Library method: the immunoSEQ multiplex PCR assay. Imported from immuneACCESS, the table was reduced by TCRdb to in-frame sequences with V and J called. These copies leave out some clones; in studies compared against another copy, an unresolved V gene accounts for under half, and the cause of the remainder is not known. For this sample there are hundreds of thousands of clones; about 89% appear just once. About 6% of the sample is held by the ten biggest clonotypes. What was sequenced was peripheral blood. The receptors originated from a woman in her forties or fifties with COVID-19, enrolled during active disease.

The count of this clone is one. V and J are TRBV5-4 and TRBJ2-7; TRBD1 matches 7 bases. The CDR3 sequence is 14 residues long. The J segment lost 0 bases and the V segment lost 5 bases, leaving 5 bases of the junction unmatched. Germline V gene lookup returns CDR1 SGHNT and CDR2 YYREEE (reference sequence). The CDR3 is CASRKDRFSYEQYF. Here the CDR3 DNA reads TGTGCCAGCAGGAAGGACAGGTTCTCCTACGAGCAGTACTTC.

The chain carries TRBV19 and TRBJ1-6; no clear D gene. The germline V gene has CDR1 LNHDA and CDR2 SQIVND (reference sequence). The CDR3 length is 12 residues. The chain's CDR3 is CGASSYNSPLHF. CDR3 nucleotides: TGTGGCGCGAGCTCCTATAATTCACCCCTCCACTTT.

The chain couples TRBV24-1 to TRBJ2-2; D may be TRBD2 (6 bases). This CDR3 has 14 residues. In germline, CDR1 is KGHDR, CDR2 SFDVKD. Deletions cut 5 bases from V and 3 bases from J, with 9 bases between. For the CDR3, the DNA is TGTGCCACCAGTGCCGGGAGTTACACCGGGGAGCTGTTTTTT. It translates to CATSAGSYTGELFF.

The table lists this clone with a count of one. The chain uses TRBV7-2 and TRBJ2-3; TRBD2 aligns across 8 bases. This CDR3 spans 16 amino acids. Germline CDR1 is SGHTA and CDR2 is FQGNSA. The V segment lost 1 base and the J segment 4 bases; nucleotides outside the gene matches: 7. The CDR3 DNA follows: TGTGCCAGCAGCTTAGTTTCAGGCGGGAGGTCAGATACGCAGTATTTT. This sequence encodes CASSLVSGGRSDTQYF.

The rearrangement uses TRBV7-2 and TRBJ2-3; TRBD2 aligns across 10 bases. This CDR3 contains 18 residues. Germline values: CDR1 SGHTA, CDR2 FQGNSA. Losses at the gene ends were 5 bases for V and 8 bases for J; bases not matched to a gene: 19. The CDR3 sequence is CASSPWVLAGLVVSTQYF. In nucleotides, the CDR3 is TGTGCCAGCAGCCCGTGGGTACTAGCGGGATTGGTAGTAAGTACGCAGTATTTT.

The gene calls are TRBV5-5 and TRBJ1-1, with D unclear. Trimming pared 2 bases from V and 10 bases from J, leaving 12 bases between. This CDR3 has 12 residues. In germline, CDR1 is SGHKS, CDR2 YYEKEE (reference sequence). CDR3 nucleotide sequence: TGTGCCAGCAGCTTTCAAGCAGACTCAGCTTTCTTT. Protein product: CASSFQADSAFF.

The rearrangement joins TRBV9 to TRBJ2-2, with 10 bases fitting TRBD2. This CDR3 spans 16 amino acids. CDR1 is SGDLS, CDR2 YYNGEE, per germline. The trim removed 0 bases at V and 6 bases at J, leaving 5 bases unmatched. The DNA of the CDR3 is TGTGCCAGCAGCGTAGCCAGCGGGAGGGCCGCCGGGGAGCTGTTTTTT. Amino acids: CASSVASGRAAGELFF.

This clone appeared a single time. The V and J genes are TRBV19 and TRBJ1-5; 7 nucleotides line up with TRBD1. This CDR3 contains 15 residues. CDR1 and CDR2 from the germline V gene are LNHDA and SQIVND (reference sequence). Trimming took 4 bases from V and 2 from J; bases not matched to a gene: 5. Here the CDR3 reads CASSTDGTGNQPQHF. The CDR3, as DNA: TGTGCCAGTAGTACAGACGGGACAGGCAATCAGCCCCAGCATTTT.

This clone has just a few counts. The V call is TRBV10-1, the J call TRBJ1-5; maybe TRBD1 (5 bases). The CDR3 has 17 residues. V gave up 7 bases and J gave up 2 bases, with 21 bases separating them. Germline V CDR1 and CDR2: WNHNN, SYGVQD (reference sequence). The CDR3 bases are TGCGCCAGCACCCCACCTCATATGGTAGGGGGCAATCAGCCCCAGCATTTT. Translated: CASTPPHMVGGNQPQHF.

The chain is built from TRBV6-5 and TRBJ1-5, with 8 bases aligning to TRBD1. Germline values: CDR1 MNHEY, CDR2 SVGAGI. V gave up 0 bases and J gave up 5 bases; unmatched junction bases: 3. This CDR3 has 15 amino acids. CDR3 DNA: TGTGCCAGCAGTTACTCATGGACAGGGCATCAGCCCCAGCATTTT. Translated, it gives CASSYSWTGHQPQHF.